This T cell receptor (beta chain) was recovered during a study of blood T cells in healthy people across ages. Findings and limits, study-wide: Calculation of diversity from one million T cells yielded estimates considered to be underestimates.

Per sample, extraction of total RNA gave at least 5.5 micrograms in every case. This clonotype occurred a few times. Antigen unknown. Alongside a J-beta primer mix, a sample-barcoded 5' primer served in a second PCR lasting about 7 to 11 cycles. Sequencing of every sample gave 2.5 million or more CDR3-containing paired-end reads. TCRdb analysed the 5' RACE reads with MiXCR anew, one entry per CDR3 protein. This sample has roughly 800,000 distinct CDR3 sequences, with roughly 34% found just once. The source of this sequence is a man aged 18 to 29 in good health. Material for sequencing was blood.

CDR3 nucleotide sequence: TGTGCCACCAGCAGGATAGACAGGGAATACGAGCAGTACTTC. Translated, it gives CATSRIDREYEQYF. This chain uses TRBV15 with TRBJ2-7; TRBD1 aligns across 7 bases. The CDR3 sequence is 14 residues long. Germline CDR1 LNHNV, CDR2 YYDKDF (reference sequence). Trimming removed 3 bases from V and 4 bases from J; junction bases left unmatched: 6.